This T cell receptor beta chain derives from a study of blood T cell repertoires in COVID-19. Overall study: Sites in the United States, Italy and Spain provided acute and convalescent COVID-19 samples. PBMCs, B-cell-depleted T cells, or T cells were the source of the cDNA or gDNA that made up the material.

There are 14 residues in the CDR3. Germline-derived CDR1 and CDR2 are LGHDT and YNNKEL (reference sequence). V lost 4 bases to trimming and J lost 2 bases, with 9 bases between them. Seattle patients were enrolled while actively infected and followed longitudinally. Source study methods: Reference gene primer amplification in the assay estimated nucleated cell counts. This table comes from immunoSEQ multiplex PCR, and its TCRdb copy is limited to in-frame clones, with some not included. D and trimming come from the DNA, and the V and J calls and clone size come from that table. This sample has over 150,000 clones, with approximately 83% found just once.

The sample was peripheral blood. The source is a woman aged 40-49 years with COVID-19, enrolled during active disease. V usage is TRBV3-1 (or the pseudogene TRBV3-2) and J usage is TRBJ1-5, with D maybe TRBD1 (6 bases). CDR3 sequence (DNA): TGTGCCAGCAGCCTCCGACAGGGCAATCAGCCCCAGCATTTT. This encodes CASSLRQGNQPQHF.